Following are 32 T cell receptor beta chains from one sample sequenced in a study of low-dose radiotherapy and immunotherapy resistance in tumors. With TRAV- and TRBV-specific primers, first-strand cDNA was made, covering the alpha and beta chains. Both a constant-region primer and a V-primer adapter served to amplify TCRs across roughly 20 PCR cycles. Each CDR3 protein is one row after TCRdb ran MiXCR on the reads. The table has tens of thousands of distinct CDR3 sequences, about a quarter seen once; the top ten hold about 6.6%. Time point of the sample: before trial treatment. This specimen was PBMCs, taken before treatment. The receptor source for this set is a male donor with rectosigmoid adenocarcinoma.

This clonotype showed up many times. This chain connects TRBV28 to TRBJ1-2; 10 bases fit TRBD1. The CDR3 spans 16 residues. The ends lost 5 bases at V and 3 bases at J; junction bases unmatched: 9. Germline values: CDR1 MDHEN, CDR2 SYDVKM. DNA of the CDR3: TGTGCCAGCAGTCGGGACAGGGGTTACGATTACTATGGCTACACCTTC. Protein: CASSRDRGYDYYGYTF.

There are a few counts of this clonotype. No DNA is shown, since the ends of the CDR3 on it are uncertain; the CDR3 is the one TCRdb lists. The chain carries TRBV12-3 or TRBV12-4 and TRBJ2-2; the table assigns TRBD1, which was not confirmed against the DNA. The CDR3 spans 16 amino acids, including both terminal residues. The CDR3 is CASSWGPQTGELFFFF.

In its sample, this clonotype was seen many times. V usage is TRBV2 and J usage is TRBJ2-7; TRBD1 matches 7 bases. J lost 6 bases, V lost 6 bases, and 5 bases had no gene match. The CDR3 totals 12 residues. Germline assignment: CDR1 SNHLY and CDR2 FYNNEI. This CDR3 reads CASSRDRAEQYF. DNA for the CDR3: TGTGCCAGCAGCCGGGACAGAGCCGAGCAGTACTTC.

The rearrangement uses TRBV27 and TRBJ1-6; D is possibly TRBD1 (6 bases). Germline V gives CDR1 MNHEY, CDR2 SMNVEV (reference sequence). V was trimmed by 10 bases and J by 0 bases, leaving 16 bases between them. The length of the CDR3 is 16 residues. The CDR3 reads CATTGGSGSYNSPLHF. The CDR3 DNA sequence: TGTGCCACCACGGGGGGCTCGGGCTCCTATAATTCACCCCTCCACTTT.

Ten or more counts support this clonotype. This chain links TRBV7-2 with TRBJ1-5, with 8 bases matching TRBD1. V trimming: 6 bases; J trimming: 7 bases; junction bases outside the gene matches: 5. The V gene's germline CDR1 is SGHTA and CDR2 FQGNSA. The CDR3 spans 13 residues. CDR3: CASSRDRGQPQHF. CDR3 bases: TGTGCCAGCAGTCGAGACAGGGGACAGCCCCAGCATTTT.

This chain links TRBV13 with TRBJ2-7; 11 bases fit TRBD2. Per the germline V gene, CDR1 is PRHDT and CDR2 is FYEKMQ (reference sequence). The CDR3 consists of 15 residues. Trimming removed 4 bases from V and 5 bases from J; junction bases left unmatched: 7. The CDR3 protein is CASSSLAGGPNEQYF. In DNA, the CDR3 is TGTGCCAGCAGCTCGTTAGCGGGAGGGCCAAACGAGCAGTACTTC.

This clonotype qualifies as medium-sized. The rearrangement links TRBV6-5 to TRBJ1-1, with D tentatively TRBD1 (5 bases). Trimming removed 0 bases at V and 3 bases at J, with 14 bases between. Germline assignment: CDR1 MNHEY and CDR2 SVGAGI. The CDR3 spans 16 residues. This CDR3 reads CASSYSSSGGDTEAFF. In nucleotides, the CDR3 is TGTGCCAGCAGTTACTCGAGTAGTGGAGGGGACACTGAAGCTTTCTTT.

This clonotype appeared many times. This rearrangement joins TRBV3-1 to TRBJ2-2; D not resolved. Germline CDR1 reads LGHDT; CDR2 reads YNNKEL (reference sequence). The germline V and J ends were trimmed by 11 bases and 3 bases, with 10 bases remaining between them. This CDR3 region has 12 residues. CDR3: CASLGYTGELFF. The CDR3 region has the DNA TGTGCCTCTTTGGGCTACACCGGGGAGCTGTTTTTT.

In this sample, this clonotype turned up many times. The gene calls are TRBV6-1 and TRBJ2-7, with no clear D. Germline V lookup: CDR1 MNHNS, CDR2 SASEGT. Between the trimmed V and J ends, which lost 1 base and 3 bases, there was a span of 7 bases. The CDR3 spans 13 residues. The CDR3 protein is CASSEGRRYEQYF. CDR3 DNA: TGTGCCAGCAGTGAAGGTCGGCGCTACGAGCAGTACTTC.

This sequence joins TRBV20-1 and TRBJ2-1; 9 bases map to TRBD2. Trimming took 6 bases from V and 3 from J; bases not matched to a gene: 9. There are 15 residues in the CDR3. CDR1 and CDR2 from the germline V gene are DFQATT and SNEGSKA (reference sequence). CDR3 loop: CSALAGAGGYNEQFF. CDR3 nucleotide sequence: TGCAGTGCCTTGGCCGGAGCGGGGGGCTACAATGAGCAGTTCTTC.

This clonotype was seen many times. J is TRBJ1-5 and V is TRBV4-3, with D possibly being TRBD1 (6 bases). The CDR3 extends over 13 amino acids. Germline loops: CDR1 LGHNA, CDR2 YSLEER. Trimming pared 4 bases from V and 4 bases from J, leaving 8 bases between. This CDR3 is CASSPDRNQPQHF. DNA of the CDR3: TGCGCCAGCAGCCCAGACAGGAATCAGCCCCAGCATTTT.

Only a few counts were recorded for this clonotype. This chain connects TRBV3-1 to TRBJ2-3; D is possibly TRBD1 (6 bases). The CDR3 is made up of 14 amino acids. The germline V gene has CDR1 LGHDT and CDR2 YNNKEL (reference sequence). The V end lost 1 base, the J end lost 2 bases, and 7 bases lay between the germline ends. CDR3 in amino acids: CASSQGTDTDTQYF. The CDR3 nucleotides read TGTGCCAGCAGCCAAGGGACAGACACAGATACGCAGTATTTT.

This clonotype was seen many times. The chain carries TRBV7-2 and TRBJ2-5; the D gene could be TRBD1 or TRBD2 (6 bases each). The CDR3 sequence is 14 residues long. The germline gives CDR1 SGHTA, CDR2 FQGNSA. The V and J ends lost 3 bases and 2 bases respectively, with 10 bases between them. The CDR3 region is CASSLTGLQETQYF. The CDR3 coding sequence is TGTGCCAGCAGCTTGACAGGACTACAAGAGACCCAGTACTTC.

As for this clonotype: A far larger clone differs by one base, so this is likely a read error. V usage is TRBV7-9 and J usage is TRBJ1-2; the match to TRBD1 covers 8 bases. CDR3 length: 16 residues. Germline loops: CDR1 SEHNR, CDR2 FQNEAQ (reference sequence). The CDR3 DNA reads as TGTGCCAGCACCTTACTGGCAGGGGGCAGAGAATGGGGCTACACCTTC. Translating it yields CASTLLAGGREWGYTF.

This clonotype was recorded at least ten times. The chain carries TRBV6-2 or TRBV6-3 and TRBJ2-7, with D unresolved. This CDR3 region has 12 residues. From germline, CDR1 is MNHEY and CDR2 SVGEGT. V was trimmed by 5 bases and J by 6 bases, leaving 11 bases between them. The CDR3 coding sequence is TGTGCCAGCAGTCCGAGTAAGGGCGAGCAGTACTTC. Protein: CASSPSKGEQYF.

As to this clonotype: This is likely an artifact of a read error, given a far larger clone one base away. The rearrangement uses TRBV13 and TRBJ1-6; D is ambiguous. CDR1 PRHDT and CDR2 FYEKMQ come from the germline V gene (reference sequence). The CDR3 has 15 residues. CDR3 in DNA: TGTGCCAGCAGCTTTTACGCTTCCAATAATCCACCCCTCCACTTT. Its translation: CASSFYASNNPPLHF.

As regards this clonotype: This likely came from a read error, as a far larger clone is one base away. The chain couples TRBV6-1 to TRBJ1-5, with a tentative D call TRBD1 (6 bases). The CDR3 length is 14 residues. From germline, CDR1 is MNHNS and CDR2 SASEGT. This chain's CDR3 is CGISGQSGNQPQHF. The CDR3 DNA sequence: TGTGGCATCAGCGGACAGTCAGGAAATCAGCCCCAGCATTTT.

This sequence joins TRBV6-2 or TRBV6-3 and TRBJ1-6; tentatively, D is TRBD1 (6 bases). There are 16 residues in the CDR3. V was pared by 5 bases and J by 7 bases, with 18 bases between. Germline V CDR1 and CDR2: MNHEY, SVGEGT. The CDR3 sequence is CASSEAPGAENSPLHF. The CDR3, as DNA: TGTGCCAGCAGTGAAGCGCCAGGGGCGGAAAATTCACCCCTCCACTTT.

This clonotype was counted ten times or more. The V gene is TRBV2, the J gene TRBJ2-7; possibly TRBD1 for D (6 bases). Germline CDR1 and CDR2: SNHLY and FYNNEI. Trimming took 1 base from V and 6 from J, leaving 16 bases between them. The length of the CDR3 is 15 residues. CDR3 coding DNA: TGTGCCAGCAGTGAAGTGACAGGTTCCTCGATCGAGCAGTACTTC. Encoded protein: CASSEVTGSSIEQYF.

This clonotype was picked up a small number of times. The rearrangement uses TRBV28 and TRBJ2-6, with D hard to call. V lost 8 bases to trimming and J lost 0 bases, with 11 bases between them. The CDR3 is made up of 15 amino acids. Germline V lookup: CDR1 MDHEN, CDR2 SYDVKM. In DNA form, the CDR3 reads TGTGCCAGCTCATACCGCAGCTCTGGGGCCAACGTCCTGACTTTC. Translation: CASSYRSSGANVLTF.

The J gene is TRBJ2-7, the V gene TRBV30; 8 nucleotides agree with TRBD1. Germline V gives CDR1 GTSNPN, CDR2 SVGIG (reference sequence). V dropped 5 bases and J dropped 2; count of bases not matched to a gene: 5. CDR3 length equals 13 residues. The CDR3 loop reads CAWHRGKAYEQYF. The CDR3 DNA is TGTGCCTGGCACAGGGGGAAGGCCTACGAGCAGTACTTC.

Note on this clonotype: A far larger clone is one nucleotide away, so this likely arose from a read error. The chain combines TRBV4-2 with TRBJ2-1, with D tentatively TRBD2 (6 bases). Trimming stripped 0 bases from V and 10 bases from J, with 16 bases between. The germline V gene has CDR1 LGHNA and CDR2 YNFKEQ. The CDR3 spans 15 residues. CDR3 sequence: CASSQETGGSYEQFF. CDR3 sequence (DNA): TGTGCCAGCAGCCAAGAAACCGGGGGTTCCTACGAGCAGTTCTTC.

This clonotype was observed many times. The chain is built from TRBV4-3 and TRBJ2-5; possibly TRBD2 for D (5 bases). Trimming cost V 0 bases and J 6 bases, with 11 bases left between them. This CDR3 is 14 amino acids long. Per germline, CDR1 LGHNA and CDR2 YSLEER. This CDR3 reads CASSQDAAVKTQYF. The CDR3 DNA is TGCGCCAGCAGCCAAGATGCAGCGGTGAAGACCCAGTACTTC.

Of note for this clonotype: With only one base between it and a far larger clone, this is likely a read error. The rearrangement uses TRBV4-3 and TRBJ2-1, with TRBD1 matching 7 bases. From germline, CDR1 is LGHNA and CDR2 YSLEER. V shed 1 base and J 10 bases; nucleotides not matched to a gene: 7. The CDR3 sequence is 14 residues long. CDR3 sequence (DNA): TGCGCCAGCAGCCAAGGGACAGGAACCTACGAGCAGTTCTTC. It specifies CASSQGTGTYEQFF.

As for this clonotype: As the CDR3 is not closed by the conserved phenylalanine or tryptophan, this likely results from a read error. Because the CDR3's place on the DNA is in doubt, the DNA is left out and the CDR3 is given as listed by TCRdb. V and J are TRBV6-8 and TRBJ2-7; no check of the table's D call, TRBD1, against the DNA was made. Germline CDR1 MNHGY, CDR2 SAAAGT. From its first to its last residue, the CDR3 has 12 amino acids. CDR3: CASSVAGTHQLL.

Many counts were recorded for this clonotype. This may be a read error: a much more frequent sequence differs by one nucleotide. The chain is built from TRBV27 and TRBJ1-5; 7 bases match TRBD1. V gave up 8 bases and J gave up 3 bases; unmatched junction bases: 4. Per the germline V gene, CDR1 is MNHEY and CDR2 is SMNVEV (reference sequence). The CDR3 covers 13 residues. CDR3 residues: CASRGQNNQPQHF. The CDR3 nucleotides read TGTGCCAGCCGGGGACAGAACAATCAGCCCCAGCATTTT.

This clonotype was counted once. The chain couples TRBV10-3 to TRBJ1-1, with TRBD1 as a possible D gene (6 bases). The V end lost 3 bases, the J end lost 0 bases, and 11 bases lay between the germline ends. This CDR3 contains 15 residues. From germline, CDR1 is ENHRY and CDR2 SYGVKD. In nucleotides, the CDR3 is TGTGCCATCAGTGAAAGCGGACAGATGAACACTGAAGCTTTCTTT. It specifies CAISESGQMNTEAFF.

This clonotype was recorded a few times. The chain couples TRBV3-1 to TRBJ2-7, with D perhaps TRBD2 (5 bases). The CDR3 spans 12 residues. Germline lookup yields CDR1 LGHDT and CDR2 YNNKEL (reference sequence). V was trimmed by 4 bases and J by 9 bases, leaving 13 bases between them. The CDR3 is CASSPPGYRQYF. The CDR3 coding sequence is TGTGCCAGCAGCCCTCCGGGATATCGGCAGTACTTC.

This clonotype was seen ten or more times. The CDR3 bases are TGCCTGGGGCAGACGAACACTGAAGCTTTCTTT. Protein product: CLGQTNTEAFF. The chain is built from TRBV29-1 and TRBJ1-1, with TRBD1 as a possible D gene (5 bases). This CDR3 is built from 11 residues. Germline V gives CDR1 SQVTM, CDR2 ANQGSEA.

This clonotype has at least ten counts. The rearrangement joins TRBV2 to TRBJ2-1; 7 nucleotides align to TRBD2. The CDR3 loop spans 16 amino acids. Germline trimming cut 1 base from V and 3 bases from J; bases unmatched to any gene: 6. Germline CDR1 is SNHLY and CDR2 is FYNNEI. CDR3 DNA: TGTGCCAGCAGTGAAGTGCGCCTAGCGGTCTACAATGAGCAGTTCTTC. This encodes CASSEVRLAVYNEQFF.

The chain has TRBV25-1 and TRBJ2-5; D may be TRBD1 (6 bases). Germline CDR1 MGHDK, CDR2 SYGVNS. The V end was cut by 6 bases, the J end by 3 bases, with 8 bases between. The CDR3 covers 12 residues. The CDR3 loop is CASRDSEETQYF. The CDR3 DNA follows: TGTGCCAGCAGGGACAGTGAAGAGACCCAGTACTTC.

This clonotype was detected many times. The chain joins TRBV7-9 to TRBJ1-2; D remains unclear. Germline CDR1 and CDR2: SEHNR and FQNEAQ (reference sequence). Trimming cost V 4 bases and J 1 base, with 4 bases left between them. CDR3 length equals 12 residues. For the CDR3, the DNA is TGTGCCAGCAGCTCTATTAACTATGGCTACACCTTC. Protein product: CASSSINYGYTF.